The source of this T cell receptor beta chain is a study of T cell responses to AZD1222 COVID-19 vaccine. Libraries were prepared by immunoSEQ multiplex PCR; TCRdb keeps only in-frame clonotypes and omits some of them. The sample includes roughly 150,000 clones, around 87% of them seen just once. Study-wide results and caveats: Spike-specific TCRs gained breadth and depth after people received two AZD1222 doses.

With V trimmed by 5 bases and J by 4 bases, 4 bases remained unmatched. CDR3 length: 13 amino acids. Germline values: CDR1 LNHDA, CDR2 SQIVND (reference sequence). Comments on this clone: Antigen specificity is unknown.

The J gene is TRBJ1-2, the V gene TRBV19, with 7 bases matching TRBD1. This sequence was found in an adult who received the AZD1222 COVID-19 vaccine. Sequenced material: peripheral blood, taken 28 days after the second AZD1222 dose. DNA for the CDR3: TGTGCCAGTAGTCCGACAGGGCCCTATGGCTACACCTTC. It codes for CASSPTGPYGYTF. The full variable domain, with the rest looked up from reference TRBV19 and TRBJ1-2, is DGGITQSPKYLFRKEGQNVTLSCEQNLNHDAMYWYRQDPGQGLRLIYYSQIVNDFQKGDIAEGYSVSREKKESFPLTVTSAQKNPTAFYLCASSPTGPYGYTFGSGTRLTVV.